These T cell receptor beta chains were read from a single sample in a study of blood T cell repertoires in COVID-19. Only in-frame clones appear in the TCRdb table, and some are missing; sequencing was by immunoSEQ multiplex PCR. The table has roughly 270,000 clones, roughly 87% seen once; the top ten hold 9.4%. The sequenced sample consisted of peripheral blood. These TCRs come from a man between 18 and 29 years old with active or convalescent COVID-19. Each CDR3 is given with its conserved first and last residue. The D gene is left open where the match is weak. Clone sizes are given selectively: once, few, many, or a class where the clone is expanded.

j_gene	d_gene	len	abundance	v_gene	CDR3nt	CDR3aa
TRBJ1-2	TRBD1	15	-	TRBV7-9	TGTGCCAGCAGCTTAGAAGGGGGACAGGGTAGCGGCTACACCTTC	CASSLEGGQGSGYTF
TRBJ2-3	TRBD2	13	-	TRBV7-7	TGTGCCTCGACGAGCGGGGAAACAGATACGCAGTATTTT	CASTSGETDTQYF
TRBJ1-2	TRBD1	15	-	TRBV6-1	TGTGCCAGCAGTGATAGGGACAGAGCAATCTATGGCTACACCTTC	CASSDRDRAIYGYTF
TRBJ2-3	TRBD1	18	-	TRBV5-1	TGCGCCAGCAGCATAGGGGGCTCTCTGACCATCCCGCGATATACGCAGTATTTT	CASSIGGSLTIPRYTQYF
TRBJ2-7	TRBD2	14	-	TRBV4-1	TGCGCCAGCAGCCAAGTAACTAGCGGGGGGAAGCAGTACTTC	CASSQVTSGGKQYF
TRBJ1-2	TRBD1	12	-	TRBV5-1	TGCGCCAGCAGGGTAGGGGGCGATGGCTACACCTTC	CASRVGGDGYTF
TRBJ2-3	-	16	-	TRBV4-1	TGCGCCAGCAGCCAAGGATCGGGGGTAGGCACAGATACGCAGTATTTT	CASSQGSGVGTDTQYF
TRBJ2-2	-	14	once	TRBV7-9	TGTGCCAGCAGCTTAGGTTACAGCCCTGGGGAGCTGTTTTTT	CASSLGYSPGELFF
TRBJ2-1	-	16	-	TRBV1	TGCACCAGCAGCCAACCCGACCCTAAGAGGTACAATGAGCAGTTCTTC	CTSSQPDPKRYNEQFF
TRBJ1-2	TRBD1	11	once	TRBV12-3/TRBV12-4	TGTGCCATAAGACAGGGCTCTGGCTACACCTTC	CAIRQGSGYTF
TRBJ1-2	TRBD1	15	-	TRBV27	TGTGCCAGCAGGTTAGACAGGGCTTGGCTGGCTGGCTACACCTTC	CASRLDRAWLAGYTF
TRBJ1-1	-	13	-	TRBV2	TGTGCCAGCAGTGCAAGTCGGGACACTGAAGCTTTCTTT	CASSASRDTEAFF
TRBJ1-2	-	12	-	TRBV11-2	TGTGCCACATCCGGGATCCCCTATGGCTACACCTTC	CATSGIPYGYTF
TRBJ1-2	-	13	-	TRBV24-1	TGTGCCACCTCACCGGGACACCCATATGGCTACACCTTC	CATSPGHPYGYTF
TRBJ1-2	-	14	-	TRBV5-6	TGTGCCAGCAGCTTTGGGGACACGAACTATGGCTACACCTTC	CASSFGDTNYGYTF
TRBJ2-1	TRBD2	15	-	TRBV9	TGTGCCAGCAATCCTAGCGGGAGCTCCTACAATGAGCAGTTCTTC	CASNPSGSSYNEQFF
TRBJ2-3	-	13	-	TRBV18	TGTGCCAGCTCACCACCAGCTCAAGATACGCAGTATTTT	CASSPPAQDTQYF
TRBJ1-6	TRBD1	14	-	TRBV11-2	TGTGCCAGCAGCTTTGGTACAGGGGATTCACCCCTCCACTTT	CASSFGTGDSPLHF
TRBJ2-2	-	15	-	TRBV6-2/TRBV6-3	TGTGCCAGCAGTTACCCAGGCTCGAACACCGGGGAGCTGTTTTTT	CASSYPGSNTGELFF
TRBJ2-5	-	13	-	TRBV5-5	TGTGCCAGCAGCTTGGAACCAGAAGAGACCCAGTACTTC	CASSLEPEETQYF
TRBJ2-5	TRBD1	14	-	TRBV6-5	TGTGCCAGCAGAGAGACAGGGGCCCAAGAGACCCAGTACTTC	CASRETGAQETQYF
TRBJ1-2	-	15	-	TRBV5-1	TGCGCCAGCAGCTTGGATTGGGGGCGCGGGTATGGCTACACCTTC	CASSLDWGRGYGYTF
TRBJ2-7	-	11	-	TRBV5-5	TGTGCCAGCAGCTTGCTCCACGAGCAGTACTTC	CASSLLHEQYF
TRBJ1-4	-	14	-	TRBV11-2	TGTGCCAGCCGGTACGGGGGTATTAATGAAAAACTGTTTTTT	CASRYGGINEKLFF
TRBJ1-2	TRBD1	16	-	TRBV19	TGTGCCAGTAGTATATGGACAGGGAAGGGAAGGGTTGGCTACACCTTC	CASSIWTGKGRVGYTF
TRBJ2-3	-	15	many	TRBV3-1/TRBV3-2	TGTGCCAGCAGCCAAGGAGGGGGCGGGGTATATACGCAGTATTTT	CASSQGGGGVYTQYF
TRBJ2-3	TRBD2	19	-	TRBV7-2	TGTGCCAGCAGCTTAGTGGGTGGCGCGCGGGGGGGCCTCAGAGATACGCAGTATTTT	CASSLVGGARGGLRDTQYF
TRBJ1-5	-	15	-	TRBV9	TGTGCCAGCAGCGCCGGCGGGGCCATGAATCAGCCCCAGCATTTT	CASSAGGAMNQPQHF
TRBJ2-7	-	12	-	TRBV19	TGTGCCAGTAGTACGGAGTCCTACGAGCAGTACTTC	CASSTESYEQYF
TRBJ1-5	-	18	-	TRBV21-1	TGTGCCAGCAGCAAAGTTGATGAGGATCGGGTTGCCGATCAGCCCCAGCATTTT	CASSKVDEDRVADQPQHF
TRBJ2-3	TRBD1	15	-	TRBV19	TGTGCCAGTAGTATGTGGGACAGGGGAGGAGATACGCAGTATTTT	CASSMWDRGGDTQYF
TRBJ1-3	TRBD1	15	once	TRBV13	TGTGCCAGCAGGTTTGGACAGGCGGTTGGAAACACCATATATTTT	CASRFGQAVGNTIYF
TRBJ2-3	TRBD1	18	-	TRBV20-1	TGCAGTGCTAGTGCGGGACAGGGTCTAGGTTTTAGCACAGATACGCAGTATTTT	CSASAGQGLGFSTDTQYF
TRBJ1-1	TRBD1	13	-	TRBV2	TGTGCCAGCAGCGGACAGGGGGGCACTGAAGCTTTCTTT	CASSGQGGTEAFF
TRBJ1-6	-	17	-	TRBV7-6	TGTGCCAGCAGCCTAGACAGTTACACCACCTATAATTCACCCCTCCACTTT	CASSLDSYTTYNSPLHF
TRBJ1-2	-	15	-	TRBV14	TGTGCCAGCAGCCAATTGACAGGCTGGGACTATGGCTACACCTTC	CASSQLTGWDYGYTF
TRBJ1-6	-	13	-	TRBV27	TGTGCCAGCTCCCCCGGGAGGGTTTCACCCCTCCACTTT	CASSPGRVSPLHF
TRBJ2-5	-	15	-	TRBV6-6	TGTGCCAGCAGTTACAGGGGGGGCGACGGGGAGACCCAGTACTTC	CASSYRGGDGETQYF
TRBJ2-2	-	14	-	TRBV6-4	TGTGCCAGCAGTGACTCGCAGGACACCGGGGAGCTGTTTTTT	CASSDSQDTGELFF
TRBJ1-2	TRBD1	14	-	TRBV7-2	TGTGCCAGCAGCGAGTCGACAGGGGTCTATGGCTACACCTTC	CASSESTGVYGYTF
TRBJ1-2	TRBD1	13	-	TRBV19	TGTGCCAGTCGGACAGGACCCTCCTATGGCTACACCTTC	CASRTGPSYGYTF
TRBJ1-1	-	16	-	TRBV3-1/TRBV3-2	TGTGCCAGCAGCCCCACCGGGAGGGGGGCGAACACTGAAGCTTTCTTT	CASSPTGRGANTEAFF
TRBJ2-7	-	15	few	TRBV18	TGTGCCAGCTCACCACCGGGCACAGGATCTAACGAGCAGTACTTC	CASSPPGTGSNEQYF
TRBJ2-3	-	16	-	TRBV27	TGTGCCAGCAGCCTTATAATGGGGGGGCTGGCAGATACGCAGTATTTT	CASSLIMGGLADTQYF
TRBJ2-3	-	12	-	TRBV3-1/TRBV3-2	TGTGCCAGCAGCCAAGAGGGCCCCCGCCAGTATTTT	CASSQEGPRQYF
TRBJ1-1	-	17	-	TRBV5-1	TGCGCCAGCAGCAACTATCGCGGGGGCACAATGAACACTGAAGCTTTCTTT	CASSNYRGGTMNTEAFF
TRBJ2-7	-	15	-	TRBV3-1/TRBV3-2	TGTGCCAGCAGCCAAGAATGGACAGTTTCCTACGAGCAGTACTTC	CASSQEWTVSYEQYF
TRBJ2-3	TRBD2	17	-	TRBV4-3	TGCGCCAGCAGCCTACGGACTAGCGGGGGAGGCACAGATACGCAGTATTTT	CASSLRTSGGGTDTQYF
TRBJ1-1	TRBD1	16	-	TRBV19	TGTGCCAGTAGTATAGTTGGGTCGACAGGGAGGACTGAAGCTTTCTTT	CASSIVGSTGRTEAFF
TRBJ2-1	TRBD2	18	-	TRBV4-3	TGCGCCAGCAGCCAAGATCTACTAGCGGGGGGGCCGAACAATGAGCAGTTCTTC	CASSQDLLAGGPNNEQFF
TRBJ2-3	-	14	-	TRBV9	TGTGCCAGCAGCGTAGGTCAGGCCACAGATACGCAGTATTTT	CASSVGQATDTQYF
TRBJ1-2	-	13	once	TRBV7-2	TGTGCCAGCAGCTTTAGCAGTAACTATGGCTACACCTTC	CASSFSSNYGYTF
TRBJ1-5	TRBD1	14	few	TRBV4-1	TGCGCCAGCAGCCAAGGAGGGGGCGGTCAGCCCCAGCATTTT	CASSQGGGGQPQHF
TRBJ2-3	TRBD2	17	-	TRBV5-1	TGCGCCAGCAGCACCCACCTTAGCGGGTCCGGCACAGATACGCAGTATTTT	CASSTHLSGSGTDTQYF
TRBJ2-7	-	17	-	TRBV21-1	TGTGCCAGCAGCAAAATCTCATCAGGCGGGCAATCCTACGAGCAGTACTTC	CASSKISSGGQSYEQYF